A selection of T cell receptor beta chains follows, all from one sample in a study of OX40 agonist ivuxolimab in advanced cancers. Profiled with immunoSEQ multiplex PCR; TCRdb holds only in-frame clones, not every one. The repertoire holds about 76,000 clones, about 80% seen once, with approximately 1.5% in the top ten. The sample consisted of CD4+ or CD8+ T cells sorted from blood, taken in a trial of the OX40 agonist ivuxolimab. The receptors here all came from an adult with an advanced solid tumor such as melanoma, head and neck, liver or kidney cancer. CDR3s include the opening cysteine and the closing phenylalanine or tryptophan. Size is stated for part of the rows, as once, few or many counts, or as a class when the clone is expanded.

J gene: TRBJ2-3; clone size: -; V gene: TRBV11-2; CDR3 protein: CASSRRETRTDTQYF
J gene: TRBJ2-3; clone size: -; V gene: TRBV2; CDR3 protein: CARTGDQGTDTQYF
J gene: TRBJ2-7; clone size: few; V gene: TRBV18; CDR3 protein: CASSQGAQDVHEQYF
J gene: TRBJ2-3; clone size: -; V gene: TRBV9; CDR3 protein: CASSKQGGGVSTDTQYF
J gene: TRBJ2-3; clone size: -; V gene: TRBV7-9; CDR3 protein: CASSNSGGFPDTQYF
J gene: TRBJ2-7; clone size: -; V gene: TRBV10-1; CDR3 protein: CASIDSRKSSYEQYF
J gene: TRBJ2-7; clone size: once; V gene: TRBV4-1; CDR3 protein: CASSRSEGVGEQYF
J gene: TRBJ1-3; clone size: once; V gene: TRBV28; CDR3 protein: CASRTGTGAGNTIYF
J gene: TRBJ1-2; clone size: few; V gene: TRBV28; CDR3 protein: CASSSFQEHYGYTF
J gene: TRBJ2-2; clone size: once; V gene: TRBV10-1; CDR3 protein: CASSIPPLCTGELFF
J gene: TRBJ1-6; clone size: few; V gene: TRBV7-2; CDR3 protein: CASSLGRIYNSPLHF
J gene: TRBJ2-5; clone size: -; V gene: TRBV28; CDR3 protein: CASRLSGAETQYF
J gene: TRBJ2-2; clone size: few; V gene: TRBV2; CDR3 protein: CASSEAAYTGELFF
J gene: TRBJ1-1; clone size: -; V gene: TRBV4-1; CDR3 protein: CASSQVFAGASGNTEAFF
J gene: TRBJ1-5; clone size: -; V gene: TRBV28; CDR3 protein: CASNFGQGNTQPQHF
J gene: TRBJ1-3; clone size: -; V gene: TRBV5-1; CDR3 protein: CASSLRQGSSGNTIYF
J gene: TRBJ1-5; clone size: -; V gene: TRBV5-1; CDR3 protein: CASSFRTGTDQPQHF
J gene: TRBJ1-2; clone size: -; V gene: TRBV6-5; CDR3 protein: CASSYRGQGNYGYTF
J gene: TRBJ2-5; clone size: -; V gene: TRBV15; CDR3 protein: CATSRDFRIRGLETQYF